The source of this T cell receptor beta chain is a study of T cell repertoires in cytomegalovirus infection. Looking at the study overall: Public TCR beta signatures provided an indication of both CMV infection and a matching HLA type. Points from the study as a whole: Dominating the ex vivo response were HLA-C-restricted CMV-specific TCR beta clonotypes. Cumulative frequency (of public TCR beta family members) identified carriers of CMV plus the relevant HLA.

About this clonotype itself: No antigen is known for it.

MiXCR, run by TCRdb on the reads, gives a single entry per CDR3 protein. In the table there are approximately 500,000 distinct CDR3 sequences, 26% of which are singletons. V shed 6 bases and J 8 bases; nucleotides not matched to a gene: 17. CDR3 length: 18 amino acids. The rearrangement links TRBV12-3 or TRBV12-4 to TRBJ2-1; 12 bases match TRBD2. Sequenced material: PBMCs. The TCR originated in a human donor in good health (CMV status not recorded). Some clones in this sample may be carry-over from other donors' samples. CDR3 nucleotides: TGTGCCAGCAGCTATACAACTTCGACTAGCGGGAGAGGTTATGAGCAGTTCTTC. Translated: CASSYTTSTSGRGYEQFF.